The rows below give T cell receptor beta chains drawn from one sample of a study of T cell responses to AZD1222 COVID-19 vaccine. Profiled with immunoSEQ multiplex PCR; TCRdb holds only in-frame clones, not every one. The table includes about 66,000 clones, 75% to 95% detected once. The material sequenced was peripheral blood, taken 28 days after the second dose of the MenACWY control vaccine. All receptors come from an adult who received the MenACWY meningococcal vaccine as a control. Both conserved end residues are part of each CDR3. D genes are given only for firm matches. Size is omitted from some rows. Given values are once, few, many or a class for expanded clones.

j_call v_call d_call clone_size cdr3_aa cdr3_nt
TRBJ2-7 TRBV19 . . CASSINSGSSYEQYF TGTGCCAGTAGTATTAACAGCGGTAGCTCCTACGAGCAGTACTTC
TRBJ1-2 TRBV9 . once CASSVEALGQGYTF TGTGCCAGCAGCGTAGAAGCCCTGGGACAAGGCTACACCTTC
TRBJ1-2 TRBV5-6 . . CASSSFGGGRGYTF TGTGCCAGCAGCTCGTTCGGGGGAGGGAGAGGCTACACCTTC
TRBJ2-7 TRBV27 . . CASSLGGATSRKQYF TGTGCCAGCAGTTTAGGCGGAGCGACATCTCGGAAGCAGTACTTC
TRBJ2-7 TRBV29-1 TRBD1 . CSVQTGAPSRQYF TGCAGCGTTCAGACAGGGGCCCCCTCCCGGCAGTACTTC
TRBJ2-7 TRBV2 TRBD1 . CATLGQGAYEQYF TGTGCCACCTTGGGACAGGGGGCGTACGAGCAGTACTTC
TRBJ2-1 TRBV10-2 . . CASSFDLNEQFF TGCGCCAGCAGTTTTGACCTAAATGAGCAGTTCTTC
TRBJ2-6 TRBV7-2 . . CASSSTGANVLTF TGTGCCAGCAGCTCCACAGGGGCCAACGTCCTGACTTTC
TRBJ1-5 TRBV3-1/TRBV3-2 TRBD1 . CASSQTQGGNQPQHF TGTGCCAGCAGCCAGACCCAGGGGGGGAATCAGCCCCAGCATTTT
TRBJ1-1 TRBV5-1 . . CASSLGLNTEAFF TGCGCCAGCAGCTTGGGGTTGAACACTGAAGCTTTCTTT
TRBJ2-4 TRBV7-8 . . CASSLVGGAGRTVAKNIQYF TGTGCCAGCAGCTTAGTTGGGGGGGCAGGTCGGACCGTAGCCAAAAACATTCAGTACTTC
TRBJ1-3 TRBV19 . . CASMRSFSGNTIYF TGTGCCAGTATGAGGAGTTTTTCTGGAAACACCATATATTTT
TRBJ2-7 TRBV5-1 . . CASSWGQQGEQYF TGCGCCAGCAGCTGGGGCCAACAGGGCGAGCAGTACTTC
TRBJ1-2 TRBV28 . . CASSTHSYDRYTF TGTGCCAGCAGCACCCATTCCTATGATCGCTACACCTTC
TRBJ2-2 TRBV5-1 . . CASSLAVTDTGELFF TGCGCCAGCAGCTTGGCCGTAACAGACACCGGGGAGCTGTTTTTT
TRBJ1-5 TRBV18 . . CASSEEFGQPQHF TGTGCCAGCTCAGAGGAGTTCGGGCAGCCCCAGCATTTT
TRBJ1-5 TRBV30 . . CASGAGPGQPQHF TGTGCCTCCGGCGCGGGGCCTGGTCAGCCCCAGCATTTT
TRBJ1-1 TRBV29-1 . . CSSYTGSNTEAFF TGCAGCTCTTACACAGGGTCTAACACTGAAGCTTTCTTT
TRBJ2-5 TRBV13 TRBD1 . CASSLGTGKGSETQYF TGTGCCAGCAGCTTAGGGACAGGGAAGGGTTCGGAGACCCAGTACTTC
TRBJ1-4 TRBV4-3 TRBD1 . CASSAVGETGDEKLFF TGCGCCAGCAGTGCTGTCGGGGAGACAGGGGATGAAAAACTGTTTTTT
TRBJ2-1 TRBV10-1 TRBD2 . CASSPSGLVINEQFF TGCGCCAGCAGCCCGTCGGGACTAGTAATCAATGAGCAGTTCTTC
TRBJ1-1 TRBV12-3/TRBV12-4 . . CASTYMNTEAFF TGTGCCAGCACCTACATGAACACTGAAGCTTTCTTT
TRBJ1-5 TRBV28 TRBD1 . CASSLATGGLIQPQHF TGTGCCAGCAGTTTGGCCACAGGGGGATTAATCCAGCCCCAGCATTTT
TRBJ2-7 TRBV30 TRBD1 . CAWGSGGEQYF TGTGCCTGGGGGTCAGGGGGCGAGCAGTACTTC
TRBJ2-3 TRBV11-2 . . CASSFTSGLPADTQYF TGTGCCAGCAGCTTCACTTCGGGACTCCCGGCGGATACGCAGTATTTT
TRBJ1-2 TRBV7-3 . . CASSLRGRDGYTF TGTGCCAGCAGCTTAAGAGGGCGGGATGGCTACACCTTC
TRBJ1-2 TRBV4-1 TRBD1 . CASSQVGQGNYGYTF TGCGCCAGCAGCCAAGTCGGACAGGGGAACTATGGCTACACCTTC
TRBJ1-1 TRBV19 . . CASSIAAAENTEAFF TGTGCCAGTAGTATAGCGGCGGCAGAGAACACTGAAGCTTTCTTT
TRBJ1-1 TRBV7-6 TRBD1 . CASSFQGGEAFF TGTGCCAGCAGCTTCCAGGGGGGAGAAGCTTTCTTT
TRBJ2-5 TRBV13 . . CASSSTSTQETQYF TGTGCCAGCAGCTCCACTTCGACACAAGAGACCCAGTACTTC
TRBJ2-1 TRBV4-1 . . CASSRGSYNEQFF TGCGCCAGCAGCCGCGGATCCTACAATGAGCAGTTCTTC
TRBJ2-7 TRBV6-5 . few CASTQGLTSYEQYF TGTGCCAGCACGCAGGGCCTTACTAGCTACGAGCAGTACTTC
TRBJ1-1 TRBV28 . . CASSLGREGTEAFF TGTGCCAGCAGTTTGGGTCGGGAGGGCACTGAAGCTTTCTTT
TRBJ2-1 TRBV5-1 TRBD2 once CASSTGLAGGGSGGEQFF TGCGCCAGCAGCACGGGACTAGCGGGAGGCGGGTCGGGGGGTGAGCAGTTCTTC
TRBJ1-6 TRBV28 TRBD1 . CASSYRGINSPLHF TGTGCCAGCAGTTACAGGGGAATTAATTCACCCCTCCACTTT
TRBJ2-3 TRBV7-6 . . CASSLGGFGTDTQYF TGTGCCAGCAGCTTAGGCGGGTTCGGCACAGATACGCAGTATTTT
TRBJ2-2 TRBV27 TRBD1 . CASSFIGTGRELFF TGTGCCAGCAGTTTTATCGGGACAGGGCGGGAGCTGTTTTTT
TRBJ1-6 TRBV4-1 . few CASSQEGEYSPLHF TGCGCCAGCAGCCAAGAAGGGGAGTATTCACCCCTCCACTTT
TRBJ2-5 TRBV24-1 . . CATSEGTDSQETQYF TGTGCCACCAGTGAGGGAACGGACAGTCAAGAGACCCAGTACTTC
TRBJ2-7 TRBV23-1 TRBD1 . CASSQPDRGETYEQYF TGCGCCAGCAGTCAACCCGACAGGGGAGAGACCTACGAGCAGTACTTC
TRBJ1-5 TRBV6-5 . . CASTGLAGQPQHF TGTGCCAGCACTGGGCTGGCCGGACAGCCCCAGCATTTT
TRBJ1-1 TRBV30 . . CAWSFIAGGGTEAFF TGTGCCTGGAGTTTTATAGCTGGGGGGGGCACTGAAGCTTTCTTT
TRBJ1-5 TRBV19 . few CASSSELYSNQPQHF TGTGCCAGTAGTTCGGAGCTCTATAGCAATCAGCCCCAGCATTTT
TRBJ1-5 TRBV23-1 . . CASSHVRNQPQHF TGCGCCAGCAGTCACGTACGCAATCAGCCCCAGCATTTT
TRBJ2-3 TRBV7-2 TRBD2 . CASSKYSTSGSVSDTQYF TGTGCCAGCAGCAAATACTCGACTAGCGGGAGTGTGTCAGATACGCAGTATTTT
TRBJ1-3 TRBV18 TRBD1 . CATSRDRENTIYF TGTGCCACCTCCAGGGACAGAGAAAACACCATATATTTT
TRBJ1-1 TRBV29-1 . once CSVGQPGHEQEAFF TGCAGCGTCGGTCAACCGGGACACGAGCAAGAAGCTTTCTTT
TRBJ1-2 TRBV3-1/TRBV3-2 TRBD1 once CASSQRDRNPYGYTF TGTGCCAGCAGCCAAAGGGACAGGAACCCCTATGGCTACACCTTC
TRBJ1-5 TRBV7-9 . . CASSLEGGINQPQHF TGTGCCAGCAGCTTAGAAGGGGGGATCAATCAGCCCCAGCATTTT
TRBJ2-1 TRBV9 . once CASSPSGASYNEQFF TGTGCCAGCAGCCCCTCGGGAGCCTCCTACAATGAGCAGTTCTTC
TRBJ2-2 TRBV4-3 . . CASSQERVGELFF TGCGCCAGCAGCCAAGAGCGGGTCGGGGAGCTGTTTTTT
TRBJ1-2 TRBV28 TRBD1 . CASRNRGQNGYTF TGTGCCAGCAGAAACAGGGGGCAAAATGGCTACACCTTC
TRBJ1-2 TRBV2 TRBD1 . CASSSTGGFGGYTF TGTGCCAGCAGTTCCACAGGGGGCTTCGGTGGCTACACCTTC
TRBJ2-1 TRBV11-2 TRBD2 . CASRGWREFYNEQFF TGTGCCAGCAGGGGCTGGCGGGAGTTCTACAATGAGCAGTTCTTC
TRBJ2-5 TRBV28 . . CASSPLAQETQYF TGTGCCAGCAGTCCCCTCGCCCAAGAGACCCAGTACTTC
TRBJ1-1 TRBV5-1 . . CASSLDWESTEAFF TGCGCCAGCAGCTTGGACTGGGAATCAACTGAAGCTTTCTTT
TRBJ1-1 TRBV7-2 . . CASSLAVENTEAFF TGTGCCAGCAGCTTAGCAGTGGAGAACACTGAAGCTTTCTTT
TRBJ2-7 TRBV4-1 TRBD2 . CASSQGGRGIEQYF TGCGCCAGCAGCCAAGGCGGGCGGGGGATCGAGCAGTACTTC
TRBJ2-7 TRBV28 TRBD1 once CASFPGQNYEQYF TGTGCCAGTTTCCCGGGACAGAACTACGAGCAGTACTTC
TRBJ2-3 TRBV24-1 TRBD1 . CATSDTGGTDTQYF TGTGCCACCAGTGATACAGGGGGCACAGATACGCAGTATTTT